This is a list of T cell receptor beta chains from one sample in a study of blood T cells in healthy people across ages. TCRdb independently ran MiXCR on the 5' RACE reads; one entry per CDR3 protein. This table holds about 1 million distinct CDR3 sequences, less than 25% found once. The same specimen was also included in a second study, on T cells of mothers and their children.

The sample taken for sequencing was blood. The receptors shown here come from a girl aged 2 to 9 in good health. The CDR3 runs from the conserved cysteine through the conserved F or W. Fields, in order: clone size, J gene, V gene, D gene, CDR3 protein, CDR3 DNA. The D gene is left open where the match is weak. Clone size appears in some rows only: once, few, many, or a class for an expanded clone.

>few|TRBJ2-2|TRBV12-3/TRBV12-4|-
CASSFGTYYTGELFF
TGTGCCAGCAGTTTTGGGACATATTACACCGGGGAGCTGTTTTTT
>-|TRBJ1-1|TRBV9|TRBD1
CASSPRWTGPEAFF
TGTGCCAGCAGCCCTAGGTGGACAGGGCCTGAAGCTTTCTTT
>few|TRBJ1-4|TRBV24-1|-
CATSVPGAPTMFF
TGTGCCACCAGTGTCCCAGGAGCTCCGACCATGTTTTTT
>few|TRBJ2-4|TRBV23-1|-
CASSQLPKGIQYF
TGCGCCAGCAGTCAACTCCCGAAGGGCATTCAGTACTTC
>-|TRBJ2-1|TRBV7-3|-
CASSPPGPANEQFF
TGTGCCAGCAGTCCCCCGGGGCCGGCCAATGAGCAGTTCTTC
>few|TRBJ2-3|TRBV29-1|TRBD1
CSVAHRGTDTQYF
TGCAGCGTTGCCCACAGGGGAACAGATACGCAGTATTTT
>-|TRBJ2-5|TRBV12-3/TRBV12-4|-
CASTLTGAGETQYF
TGTGCCAGCACCCTAACGGGGGCGGGGGAGACCCAGTACTTC
>-|TRBJ1-2|TRBV4-3|-
CASSQDGYSLYGYTF
TGCGCCAGCAGCCAAGACGGATATTCCCTTTATGGCTACACCTTC
>-|TRBJ2-1|TRBV2|TRBD2
CASSPTSGADNEQFF
TGTGCCAGCAGTCCGACTAGCGGGGCCGACAATGAGCAGTTCTTC
>-|TRBJ2-1|TRBV29-1|TRBD2
CSVGLAGGYNEQFF
TGCAGCGTTGGACTAGCGGGAGGGTACAATGAGCAGTTCTTC
>-|TRBJ2-5|TRBV29-1|TRBD2
CSVDASGGQETQYF
TGCAGCGTTGACGCTAGCGGGGGACAAGAGACCCAGTACTTC
>few|TRBJ2-5|TRBV7-9|TRBD1
CASSSGQSQETQYF
TGTGCCAGCAGCTCGGGACAGTCCCAAGAGACCCAGTACTTC
>many|TRBJ2-3|TRBV6-1|TRBD2
CASSSRLAGSTDTQYF
TGTGCCAGCAGTTCTAGGCTAGCGGGATCGACAGATACGCAGTATTTT
>many|TRBJ2-3|TRBV19|TRBD1
CASSPRDRGTDTQYF
TGTGCCAGTAGCCCCCGGGACAGAGGCACAGATACGCAGTATTTT
>-|TRBJ2-7|TRBV7-7|TRBD2
CASSRTSSHEQYF
TGTGCTAGCAGCCGGACTAGTTCCCACGAGCAGTACTTC
>-|TRBJ2-7|TRBV7-8|-
CASSLANRVGEQYF
TGTGCCAGCAGCTTAGCAAACCGGGTGGGCGAGCAGTACTTC
>-|TRBJ2-3|TRBV12-3/TRBV12-4|-
CASSSENRNTGTQYF
TGTGCCAGCAGTTCAGAAAACAGAAACACAGGTACGCAGTATTTT
>few|TRBJ2-1|TRBV9|TRBD1
CASSQGEGEQFF
TGTGCCAGCAGCCAGGGGGAAGGGGAGCAGTTCTTC
>few|TRBJ1-6|TRBV20-1|TRBD1
CSARGPLKGAPISPLHF
TGCAGTGCTCGCGGCCCCCTCAAGGGGGCGCCTATTTCACCCCTCCACTTT
>few|TRBJ2-4|TRBV9|-
CASSEGYRRDIQYF
TGTGCCAGCAGCGAGGGTTACAGGAGGGACATTCAGTACTTC